The clone carrying this T cell receptor (beta chain) was seen more than once but under ten times. Participants' reported clinical history set cohort assignment. The assay was immunoSEQ multiplex PCR, and TCRdb's table has in-frame clones only and misses some. The sample consists of 300,000 to 500,000 clones, 70% to 90% of them appearing once. This sample stems from a study of blood T cell repertoires in COVID-19. Germline CDR1 and CDR2: MGHRA and YSYEKL. The CDR3 loop spans 14 amino acids. Trimming removed 3 bases at V and 1 base at J, with 10 bases between. The sequence was collected from a woman aged 25 to 45 with acute COVID-19. V is TRBV4-1 and J is TRBJ2-7, with D maybe TRBD1 (5 bases). The sequencing input was PBMCs or T cells enriched from blood (not recorded which). The CDR3 nucleotides read TGCGCCAGCAGCCATTTAGGGGCTTCCTACGAGCAGTACTTC. Translating it yields CASSHLGASYEQYF.